These 18 T cell receptor beta chains were sequenced from one sample in a study of PD-L1 blockade in urothelial cancer (dated by TCRdb to 2017 to 2019). Library method: the immunoSEQ multiplex PCR assay. The table comes from immuneACCESS by way of TCRdb, which keeps in-frame sequences with V and J called. Part of the clones is missing from these tables; in studies checked, under half for an unresolved V gene and the rest for unknown reasons. The sample table contains 35,000 to 40,000 clones; only one count was recorded for 86% of them. About 23% of the sample goes to the ten largest clones. Taken with the paper, the label for time point translates to: peripheral blood 6 weeks after treatment start. Material: PBMCs, obtained around atezolizumab (anti-PD-L1) treatment. The source of these receptors is a man in his 60s with urothelial cancer.

The V gene is TRBV29-1, the J gene TRBJ2-7; 10 bases are shared with TRBD1. The ends lost 6 bases at V and 6 bases at J; junction bases unmatched: 11. CDR1 is SQVTM, CDR2 ANQGSEA, per germline. The CDR3 length is 14 residues. The CDR3 DNA follows: TGCAGCGTCATCCGGGACAGGGGACATCTCGAGCAGTACTTC. This codes for CSVIRDRGHLEQYF.

This chain joins TRBV21-1 and TRBJ2-4; the D call TRBD2 from the table was never checked on the DNA. TRBV21-1 is designated a pseudogene. The CDR3 loop spans 13 amino acids. CDR3 loop: CAPAETSKNIQYF. The CDR3 bases are TGTGCCCCGGCGGAAACCTCCAAAAACATTCAGTACTTC.

The chain recombines TRBV30 with TRBJ2-7; possible D gene TRBD1, 6 bases. V lost 2 bases and J lost 3, with 20 bases in between. Germline CDR1 is GTSNPN and CDR2 is SVGIG (reference sequence). CDR3 length: 16 residues. The CDR3 is CAWSTPYRAFRYEQYF. The CDR3 region has the DNA TGTGCCTGGAGTACCCCCTACAGGGCTTTTCGCTACGAGCAGTACTTC.

This clone has a single count. This chain links TRBV27 with TRBJ2-5, with 8 bases aligning to TRBD1. Germline-derived CDR1 and CDR2 are MNHEY and SMNVEV (reference sequence). CDR3 size: 16 residues. The V gene end was trimmed by 6 bases and the J gene end by 5 bases; junction bases not matched to a gene: 14. CDR3: CASRRYAGGSGETQYF. In DNA, the CDR3 is TGTGCCAGCAGACGATACGCAGGGGGCTCGGGGGAGACCCAGTACTTC.

J is TRBJ2-2 and V is TRBV5-1, with TRBD2 as a possible D gene (5 bases). V was shortened by 2 bases and J by 1 base, with 6 bases between the two germline ends. The germline CDR1 and CDR2 sequences are SGHRS and YFSETQ. CDR3 length: 14 amino acids. CDR3 nucleotide sequence: TGCGCCAGCAGCTTCCGGGGGAACACCGGGGAGCTGTTTTTT. It codes for CASSFRGNTGELFF.

The CDR3 DNA reads as TGTGCCAGCACCGGGACAGCCTACGAGCAGTACTTC. Protein product: CASTGTAYEQYF. The chain has TRBV10-3 and TRBJ2-7; 7 bases line up with TRBD1. Germline V gene sequence: CDR1 ENHRY, CDR2 SYGVKD. After removal of 10 bases from V and 2 bases from J, the junction contained 5 bases not matched to a gene. The CDR3 loop spans 12 amino acids.

V gene TRBV28 combines with J gene TRBJ2-7; 12 bases are a match to TRBD2. Germline loops: CDR1 MDHEN, CDR2 SYDVKM. This CDR3 has 16 amino acids. With 3 bases clipped from V and 0 bases from J, the junction kept 3 bases outside the gene matches. The DNA of the CDR3 is TGTGCCAGCAGTTTGACTAGCGGGGGACCCTCCTACGAGCAGTACTTC. Its protein is CASSLTSGGPSYEQYF.

The chain uses TRBV28 and TRBJ1-2; 7 bases agree with TRBD1. There are 14 residues in the CDR3. Germline trimming cut 10 bases from V and 4 bases from J; bases unmatched to any gene: 12. Germline V gene lookup returns CDR1 MDHEN and CDR2 SYDVKM. The CDR3 here is CATSRGAELYGYTF. CDR3 nucleotides: TGTGCCACCTCCAGGGGGGCGGAACTCTATGGCTACACCTTC.

The V call is TRBV2, the J call TRBJ1-2; D remains ambiguous. Between the trimmed V and J ends, which lost 5 bases and 7 bases, there was a span of 23 bases. CDR1 is SNHLY and CDR2 is FYNNEI in the germline V gene. The CDR3 length is 16 residues. CDR3 sequence: CASSTSSRARGLGYTF. The CDR3 coding sequence is TGTGCCAGCAGTACCTCTTCGCGGGCCCGCGGCCTTGGCTACACCTTC.

The CDR3: CASSLAAGLLYEQYF. CDR3 nucleotide sequence: TGTGCCAGCAGCTTAGCTGCAGGGCTTCTCTACGAGCAGTACTTC. V and J are TRBV7-2 and TRBJ2-7; maybe TRBD1 (5 bases). Germline CDR1 SGHTA, CDR2 FQGNSA. The CDR3 runs to 15 residues. V was cut by 0 bases and J by 3 bases, with 12 bases left in between.

This clone was seen a handful of times. V gene TRBV11-2 combines with J gene TRBJ2-1; 13 bases match TRBD2. Germline loops: CDR1 SGHAT, CDR2 FQNNGV. The CDR3 runs 16 residues. The junction had 9 bases not matched to a gene; V was cut back by 5 bases and J by 8 bases. CDR3 loop: CASSLGTSGIGHEQFF. The CDR3 bases are TGTGCCAGCAGCCTAGGGACTAGCGGGATCGGGCATGAGCAGTTCTTC.

This clone has only one observation. The chain carries TRBV5-1 and TRBJ2-7; 7 nucleotides agree with TRBD2. With 3 bases clipped from V and 7 bases from J, the junction kept 10 bases outside the gene matches. The CDR3 is made up of 14 amino acids. Germline V gene lookup returns CDR1 SGHRS and CDR2 YFSETQ. This CDR3 is CASSSGLVDWEQYF. The CDR3 bases are TGCGCCAGCAGCTCTGGACTAGTTGATTGGGAGCAGTACTTC.

The chain carries TRBV7-2 and TRBJ2-7; 12 bases match TRBD1. Germline values: CDR1 SGHTA, CDR2 FQGNSA. The CDR3 runs to 15 residues. V lost 5 bases, J lost 4 bases, and 6 bases stayed unmatched. In DNA, the CDR3 is TGTGCCAGCAGCCCGGGACAGGGGGCTATGTACGAGCAGTACTTC. Translation: CASSPGQGAMYEQYF.

The chain couples TRBV20-1 to TRBJ2-7; D possibly corresponds to TRBD2 (5 bases). The CDR3 spans 11 residues. Germline CDR1 and CDR2: DFQATT and SNEGSKA (reference sequence). Trimming pared 3 bases from V and 2 bases from J, leaving 5 bases between. The CDR3 coding sequence is TGCAGTGCTAGGGAGGCCTACGAGCAGTACTTC. Protein: CSAREAYEQYF.

DNA of the CDR3: TGTGCCACCAGCAGAGATAGTCGGGGGAGAAGGGACAGCAATCAGCCCCAGCATTTT. As protein: CATSRDSRGRRDSNQPQHF. This chain joins TRBV15 and TRBJ1-5, with D possibly matching TRBD1 (5 bases). The V gene lost 0 bases and the J gene lost 1 base, with 19 bases spanning the gap. The CDR3 contains 19 residues. Germline values: CDR1 LNHNV, CDR2 YYDKDF (reference sequence). Together with reference TRBV15 and TRBJ1-5, the CDR3 gives the full variable domain: DAMVIQNPRYQVTQFGKPVTLSCSQTLNHNVMYWYQQKSSQAPKLLFHYYDKDFNNEADTPDNFQSRRPNTSFCFLDIRSPGLGDTAMYLCATSRDSRGRRDSNQPQHFGDGTRLSIL.

CDR3 bases: TGTGCCAGCAGTTCCTCGATCGGGAGAGGTAGCAACAATGAGCAGTTCTTC. Amino acids: CASSSSIGRGSNNEQFF. The chain uses TRBV27 and TRBJ2-1; D is perhaps TRBD2 (6 bases). The CDR3 extends over 17 amino acids. The V end was cut by 4 bases, the J end by 5 bases, with 21 bases between. CDR1 and CDR2 from the germline V gene are MNHEY and SMNVEV (reference sequence).

The chain has TRBV7-6 and TRBJ2-5, with D tentatively TRBD2 (5 bases). V was pared by 1 base and J by 5 bases, with 8 bases between. The length of the CDR3 is 13 residues. Germline V gives CDR1 SGHVS, CDR2 FNYEAQ. The CDR3 reads CASSLVARETQYF. The CDR3 region has the DNA TGTGCCAGCAGCTTAGTAGCGAGGGAGACCCAGTACTTC.

This rearrangement joins TRBV6-5 to TRBJ1-1, with D possibly matching TRBD1 (5 bases). Trimming took off 5 bases at V and 7 bases at J, with 17 bases between the two ends. CDR3 length: 14 residues. Germline V gives CDR1 MNHEY, CDR2 SVGAGI. The CDR3 nucleotides are TGTGCCAGCAGTGCCCCGGCCGGGGGTAGTGAAGCTTTCTTT. This sequence encodes CASSAPAGGSEAFF.